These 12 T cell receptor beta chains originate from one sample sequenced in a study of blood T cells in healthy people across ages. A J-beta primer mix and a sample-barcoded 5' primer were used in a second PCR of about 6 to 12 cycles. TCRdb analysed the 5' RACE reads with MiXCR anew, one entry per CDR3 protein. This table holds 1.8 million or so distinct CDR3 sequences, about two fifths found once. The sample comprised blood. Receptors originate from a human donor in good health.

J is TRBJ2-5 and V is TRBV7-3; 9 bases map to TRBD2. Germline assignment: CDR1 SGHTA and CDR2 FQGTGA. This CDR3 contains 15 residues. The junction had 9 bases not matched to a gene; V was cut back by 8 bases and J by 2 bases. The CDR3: CASASGAGGQETQYF. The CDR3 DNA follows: TGTGCCAGCGCCAGTGGGGCGGGGGGGCAAGAGACCCAGTACTTC.

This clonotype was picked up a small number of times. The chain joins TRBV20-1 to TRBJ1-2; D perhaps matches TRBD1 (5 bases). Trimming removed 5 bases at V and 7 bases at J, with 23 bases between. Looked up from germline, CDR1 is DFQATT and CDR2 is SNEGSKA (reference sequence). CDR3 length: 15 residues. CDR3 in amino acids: CSAPRLDTFKSGYTF. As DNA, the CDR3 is TGCAGTGCTCCTCGACTGGACACTTTTAAGAGTGGCTACACCTTC.

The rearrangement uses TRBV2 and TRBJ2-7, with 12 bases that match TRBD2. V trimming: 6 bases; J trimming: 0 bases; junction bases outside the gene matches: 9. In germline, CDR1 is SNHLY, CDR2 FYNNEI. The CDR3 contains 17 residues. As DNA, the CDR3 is TGTGCCAGCAGGTCGACTAGCGGGGGCCCAAGCTCCTACGAGCAGTACTTC. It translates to CASRSTSGGPSSYEQYF.

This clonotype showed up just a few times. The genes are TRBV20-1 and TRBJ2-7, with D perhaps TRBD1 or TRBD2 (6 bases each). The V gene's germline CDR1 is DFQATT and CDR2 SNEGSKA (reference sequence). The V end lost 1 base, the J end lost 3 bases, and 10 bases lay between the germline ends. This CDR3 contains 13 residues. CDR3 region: CSARAGALYEQYF. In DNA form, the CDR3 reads TGCAGTGCTAGAGCGGGGGCCCTCTACGAGCAGTACTTC.

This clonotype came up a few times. The CDR3 reads CASSQGIGEQETQFF. CDR3 nucleotides: TGCGCCAGCAGCCAAGGGATAGGGGAACAAGAGACCCAGTTCTTC. The chain employs TRBV4-3 and TRBJ2-1; TRBD1 might be the D (5 bases). V shed 1 base and J shed 13 bases, with 20 bases lying between them. The germline CDR1 and CDR2 sequences are LGHNA and YSLEER. The CDR3 extends over 15 amino acids.

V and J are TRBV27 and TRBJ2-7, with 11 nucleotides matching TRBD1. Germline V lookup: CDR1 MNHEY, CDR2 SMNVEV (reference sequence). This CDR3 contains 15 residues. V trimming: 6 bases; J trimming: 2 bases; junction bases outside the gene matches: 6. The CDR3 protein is CASRAGDRGTYEQYF. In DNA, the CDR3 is TGTGCCAGCAGAGCGGGGGACAGGGGGACCTACGAGCAGTACTTC.

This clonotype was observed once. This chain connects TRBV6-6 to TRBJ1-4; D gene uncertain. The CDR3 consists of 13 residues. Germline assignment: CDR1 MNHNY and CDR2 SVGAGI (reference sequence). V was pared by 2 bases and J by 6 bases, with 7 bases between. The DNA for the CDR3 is TGTGCCAGCAGTTACGCCGGGGATGAAAAACTGTTTTTT. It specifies CASSYAGDEKLFF.

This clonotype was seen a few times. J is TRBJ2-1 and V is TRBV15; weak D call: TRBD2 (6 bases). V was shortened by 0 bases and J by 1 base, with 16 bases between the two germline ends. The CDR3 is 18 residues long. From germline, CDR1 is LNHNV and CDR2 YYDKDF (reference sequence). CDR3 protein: CATSRDREGRGSYNEQFF. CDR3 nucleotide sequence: TGTGCCACCAGCAGAGATCGAGAGGGGCGGGGTTCCTACAATGAGCAGTTCTTC.

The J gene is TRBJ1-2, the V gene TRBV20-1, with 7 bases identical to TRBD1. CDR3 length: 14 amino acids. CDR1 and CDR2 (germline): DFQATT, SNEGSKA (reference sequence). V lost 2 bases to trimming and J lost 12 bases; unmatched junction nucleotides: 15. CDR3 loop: CSARSLQGVRGHTF. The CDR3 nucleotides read TGCAGTGCTAGATCACTCCAGGGGGTTCGCGGCCACACCTTC.

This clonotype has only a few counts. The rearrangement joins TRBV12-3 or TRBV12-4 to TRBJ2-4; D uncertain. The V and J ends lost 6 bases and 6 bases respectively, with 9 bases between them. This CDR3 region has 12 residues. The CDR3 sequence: CASSEGPNIQYF. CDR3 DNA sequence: TGTGCCAGCAGCGAAGGGCCAAACATTCAGTACTTC.

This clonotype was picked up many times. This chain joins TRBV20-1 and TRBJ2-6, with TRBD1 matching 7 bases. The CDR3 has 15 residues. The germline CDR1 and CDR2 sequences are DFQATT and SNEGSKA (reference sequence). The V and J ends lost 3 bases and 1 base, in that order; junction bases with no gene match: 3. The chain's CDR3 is CSASDRVSGANVLTF. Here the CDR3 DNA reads TGCAGTGCTAGTGACAGGGTGTCTGGGGCCAACGTCCTGACTTTC.

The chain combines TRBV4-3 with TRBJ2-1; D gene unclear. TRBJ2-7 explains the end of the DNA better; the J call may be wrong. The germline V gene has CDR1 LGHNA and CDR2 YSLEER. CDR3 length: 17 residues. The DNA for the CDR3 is TGCGCCAGCAGCCCCTCTAGTGGAGAGAGCTCCTACAATGAGCAGTACTTC. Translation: CASSPSSGESSYNEQYF.